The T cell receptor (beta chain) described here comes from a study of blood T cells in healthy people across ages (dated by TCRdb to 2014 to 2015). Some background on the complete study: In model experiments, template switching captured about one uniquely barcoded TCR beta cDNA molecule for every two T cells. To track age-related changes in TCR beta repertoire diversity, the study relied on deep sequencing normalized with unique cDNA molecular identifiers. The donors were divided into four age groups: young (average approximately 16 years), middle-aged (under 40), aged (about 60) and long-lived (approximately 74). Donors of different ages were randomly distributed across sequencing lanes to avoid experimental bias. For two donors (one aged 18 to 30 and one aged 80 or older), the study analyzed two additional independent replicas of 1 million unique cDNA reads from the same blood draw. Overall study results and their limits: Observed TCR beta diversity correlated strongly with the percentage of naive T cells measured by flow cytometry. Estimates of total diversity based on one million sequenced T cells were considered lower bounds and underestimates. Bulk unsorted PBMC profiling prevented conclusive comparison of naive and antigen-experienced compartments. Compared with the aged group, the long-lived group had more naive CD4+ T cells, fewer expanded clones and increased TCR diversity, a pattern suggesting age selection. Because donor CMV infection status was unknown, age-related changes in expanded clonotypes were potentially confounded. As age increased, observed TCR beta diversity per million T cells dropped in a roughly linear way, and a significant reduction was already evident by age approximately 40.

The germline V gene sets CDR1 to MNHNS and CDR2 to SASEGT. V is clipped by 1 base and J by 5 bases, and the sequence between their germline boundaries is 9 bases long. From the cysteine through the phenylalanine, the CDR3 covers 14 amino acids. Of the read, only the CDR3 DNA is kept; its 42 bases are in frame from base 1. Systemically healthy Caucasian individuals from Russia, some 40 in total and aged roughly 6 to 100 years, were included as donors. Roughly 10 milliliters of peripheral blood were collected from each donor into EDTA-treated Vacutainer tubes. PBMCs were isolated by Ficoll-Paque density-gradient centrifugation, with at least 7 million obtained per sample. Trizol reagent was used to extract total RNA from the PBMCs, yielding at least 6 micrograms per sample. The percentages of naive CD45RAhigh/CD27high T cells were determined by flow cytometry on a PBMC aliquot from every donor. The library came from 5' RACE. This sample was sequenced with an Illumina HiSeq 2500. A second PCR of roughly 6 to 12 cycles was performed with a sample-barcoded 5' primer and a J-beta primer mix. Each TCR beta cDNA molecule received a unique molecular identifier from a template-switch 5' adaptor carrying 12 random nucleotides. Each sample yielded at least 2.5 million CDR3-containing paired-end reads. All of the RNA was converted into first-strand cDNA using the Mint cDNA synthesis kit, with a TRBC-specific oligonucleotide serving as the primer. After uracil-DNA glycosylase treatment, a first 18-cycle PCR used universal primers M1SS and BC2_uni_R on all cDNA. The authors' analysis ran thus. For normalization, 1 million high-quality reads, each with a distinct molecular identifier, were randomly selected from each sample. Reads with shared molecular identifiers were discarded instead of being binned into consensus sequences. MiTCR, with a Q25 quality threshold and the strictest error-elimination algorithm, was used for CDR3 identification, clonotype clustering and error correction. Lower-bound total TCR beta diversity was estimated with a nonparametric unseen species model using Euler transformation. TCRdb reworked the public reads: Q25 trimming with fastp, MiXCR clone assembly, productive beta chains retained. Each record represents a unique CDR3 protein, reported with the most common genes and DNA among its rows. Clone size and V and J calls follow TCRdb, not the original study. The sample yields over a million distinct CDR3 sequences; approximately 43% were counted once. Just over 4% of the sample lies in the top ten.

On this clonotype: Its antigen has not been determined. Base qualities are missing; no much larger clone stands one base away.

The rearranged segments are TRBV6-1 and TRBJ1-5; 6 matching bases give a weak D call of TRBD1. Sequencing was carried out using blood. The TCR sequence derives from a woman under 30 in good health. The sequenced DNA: TGTGCCAGCAGTGAAGGACAGGATTATCAGCCCCAGCATTTT. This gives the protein CASSEGQDYQPQHF.